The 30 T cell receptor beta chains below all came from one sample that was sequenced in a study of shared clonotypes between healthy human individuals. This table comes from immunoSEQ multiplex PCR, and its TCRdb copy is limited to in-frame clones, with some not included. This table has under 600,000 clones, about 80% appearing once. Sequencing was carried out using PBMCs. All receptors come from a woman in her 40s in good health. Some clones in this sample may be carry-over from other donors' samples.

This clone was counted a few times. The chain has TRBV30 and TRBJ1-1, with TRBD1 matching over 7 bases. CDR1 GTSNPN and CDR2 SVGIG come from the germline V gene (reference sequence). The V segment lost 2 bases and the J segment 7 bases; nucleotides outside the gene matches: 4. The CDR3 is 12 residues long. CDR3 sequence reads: CAWSLQGSEAFF. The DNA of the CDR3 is TGTGCCTGGAGTTTACAGGGGAGTGAAGCTTTCTTT.

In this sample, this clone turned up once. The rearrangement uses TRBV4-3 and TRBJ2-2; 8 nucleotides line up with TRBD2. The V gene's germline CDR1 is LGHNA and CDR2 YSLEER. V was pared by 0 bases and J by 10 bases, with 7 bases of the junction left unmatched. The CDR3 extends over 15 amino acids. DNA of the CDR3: TGCGCCAGCAGCCAAGAGTTCGGGGGGGCCGAGGAGCTGTTTTTT. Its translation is CASSQEFGGAEELFF.

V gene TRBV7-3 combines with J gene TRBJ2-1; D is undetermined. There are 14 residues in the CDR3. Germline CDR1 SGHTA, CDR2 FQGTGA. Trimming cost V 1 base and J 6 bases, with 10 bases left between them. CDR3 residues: CASSLSALPNEQFF. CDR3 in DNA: TGTGCCAGCAGCTTAAGCGCCCTCCCCAATGAGCAGTTCTTC.

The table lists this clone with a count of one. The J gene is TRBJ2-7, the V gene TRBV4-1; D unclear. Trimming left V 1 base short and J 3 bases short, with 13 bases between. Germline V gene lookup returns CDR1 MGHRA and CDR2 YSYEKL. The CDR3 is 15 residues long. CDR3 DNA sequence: TGCGCCAGCAGCCAAGCCGAGAACTCGTACTACGAGCAGTACTTC. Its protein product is CASSQAENSYYEQYF.

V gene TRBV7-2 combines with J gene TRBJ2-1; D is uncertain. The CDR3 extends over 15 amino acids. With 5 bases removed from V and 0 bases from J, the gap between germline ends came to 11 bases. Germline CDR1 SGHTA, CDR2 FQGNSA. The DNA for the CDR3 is TGTGCCAGCAGCGGAACAGTGAGCTCCTACAATGAGCAGTTCTTC. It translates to CASSGTVSSYNEQFF.

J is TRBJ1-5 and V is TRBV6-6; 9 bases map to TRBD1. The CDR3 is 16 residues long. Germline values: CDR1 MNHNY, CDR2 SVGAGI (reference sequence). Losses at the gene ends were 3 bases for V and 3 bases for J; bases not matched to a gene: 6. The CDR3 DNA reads TGTGCCAGCAGTTATCAGGACAGGGGCAACAATCAGCCCCAGCATTTT. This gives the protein CASSYQDRGNNQPQHF.

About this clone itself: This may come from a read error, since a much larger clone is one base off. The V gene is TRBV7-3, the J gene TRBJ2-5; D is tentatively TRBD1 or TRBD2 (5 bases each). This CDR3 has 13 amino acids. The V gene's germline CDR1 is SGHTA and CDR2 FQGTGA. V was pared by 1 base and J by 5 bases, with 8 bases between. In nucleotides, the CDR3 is TGTGCCAGCAGCTTAAGCAGGGAGGAGACCCAGTACTTC. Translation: CASSLSREETQYF.

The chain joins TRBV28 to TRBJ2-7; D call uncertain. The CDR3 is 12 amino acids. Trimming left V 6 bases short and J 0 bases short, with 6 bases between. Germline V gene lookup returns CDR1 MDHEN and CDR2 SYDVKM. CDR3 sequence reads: CASSYNSYEQYF. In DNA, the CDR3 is TGTGCCAGCAGCTACAACTCCTACGAGCAGTACTTC.

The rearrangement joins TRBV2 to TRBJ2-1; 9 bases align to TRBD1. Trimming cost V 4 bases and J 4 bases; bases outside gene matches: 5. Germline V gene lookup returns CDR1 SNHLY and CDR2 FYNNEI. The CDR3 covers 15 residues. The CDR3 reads CASSGDRGAYNEQFF. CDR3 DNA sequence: TGTGCCAGCAGTGGTGACAGGGGGGCTTACAATGAGCAGTTCTTC.

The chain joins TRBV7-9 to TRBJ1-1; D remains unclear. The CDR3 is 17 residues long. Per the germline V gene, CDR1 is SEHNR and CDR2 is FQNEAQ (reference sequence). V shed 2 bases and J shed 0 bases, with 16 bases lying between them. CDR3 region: CASSLSRGRVLNTEAFF. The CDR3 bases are TGTGCCAGCAGCTTAAGCCGGGGTAGGGTCTTGAACACTGAAGCTTTCTTT.

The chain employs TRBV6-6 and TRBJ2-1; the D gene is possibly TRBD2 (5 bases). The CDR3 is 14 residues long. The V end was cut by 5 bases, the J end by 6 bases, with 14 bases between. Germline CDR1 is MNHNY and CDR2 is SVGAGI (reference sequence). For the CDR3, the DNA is TGTGCCAGCAGTCCGACACTAGGGCGCAATGAGCAGTTCTTC. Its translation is CASSPTLGRNEQFF.

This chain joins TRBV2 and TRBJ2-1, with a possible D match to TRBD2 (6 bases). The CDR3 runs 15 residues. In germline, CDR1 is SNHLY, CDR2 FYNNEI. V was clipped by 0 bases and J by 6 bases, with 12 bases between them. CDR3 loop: CASSEAGLGGNEQFF. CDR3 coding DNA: TGTGCCAGCAGTGAAGCGGGACTCGGGGGCAATGAGCAGTTCTTC.

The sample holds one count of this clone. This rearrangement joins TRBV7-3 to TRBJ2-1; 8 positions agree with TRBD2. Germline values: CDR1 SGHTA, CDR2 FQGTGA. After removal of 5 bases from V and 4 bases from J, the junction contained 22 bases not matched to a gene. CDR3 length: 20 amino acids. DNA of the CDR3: TGTGCCAGCAGCACCACACCCGGAATCTCCACCCGGGGGGGTTACAATGAGCAGTTCTTC. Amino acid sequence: CASSTTPGISTRGGYNEQFF.

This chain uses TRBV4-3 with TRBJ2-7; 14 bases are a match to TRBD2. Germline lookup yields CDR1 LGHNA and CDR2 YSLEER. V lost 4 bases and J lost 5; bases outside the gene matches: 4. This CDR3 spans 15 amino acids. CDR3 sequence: CASSRRLAGGDEQYF. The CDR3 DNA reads TGCGCCAGCAGCCGACGACTAGCGGGAGGGGACGAGCAGTACTTC.

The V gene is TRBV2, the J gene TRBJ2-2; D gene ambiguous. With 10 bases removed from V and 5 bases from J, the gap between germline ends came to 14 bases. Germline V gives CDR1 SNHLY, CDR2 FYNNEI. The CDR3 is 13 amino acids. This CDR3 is CATRYFQTGELFF. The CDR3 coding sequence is TGTGCCACCCGGTACTTCCAGACCGGGGAGCTGTTTTTT.

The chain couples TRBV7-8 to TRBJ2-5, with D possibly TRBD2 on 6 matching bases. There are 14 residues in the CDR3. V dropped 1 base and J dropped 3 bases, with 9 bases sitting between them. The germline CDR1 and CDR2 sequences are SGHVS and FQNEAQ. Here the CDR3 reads CASSLGRREETQYF. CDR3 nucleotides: TGTGCCAGCAGCTTAGGGCGGAGGGAAGAGACCCAGTACTTC.

DNA for the CDR3: TGTGCCAGCAGCCCCAGGGGAACGACTAATGAAAAACTGTTTTTT. It is translated as CASSPRGTTNEKLFF. The rearrangement links TRBV7-2 to TRBJ1-4; TRBD1 is a possible D gene (6 bases). Deletions cut 5 bases from V and 2 bases from J, with 12 bases between. Germline values: CDR1 SGHTA, CDR2 FQGNSA. The CDR3 extends over 15 amino acids.

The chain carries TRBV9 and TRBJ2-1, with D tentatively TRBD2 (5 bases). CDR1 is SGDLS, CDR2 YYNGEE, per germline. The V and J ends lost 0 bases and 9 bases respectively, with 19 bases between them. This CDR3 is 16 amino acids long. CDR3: CASSVEARALGGEQFF. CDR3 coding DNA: TGTGCCAGCAGCGTAGAGGCGCGGGCCCTTGGTGGTGAGCAGTTCTTC.

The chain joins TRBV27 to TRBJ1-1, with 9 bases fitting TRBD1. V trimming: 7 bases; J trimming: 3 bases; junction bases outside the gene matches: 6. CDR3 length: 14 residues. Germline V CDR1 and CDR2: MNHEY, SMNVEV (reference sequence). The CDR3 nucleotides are TGTGCCAGCAAGCCTCGGGACAGGGACACTGAAGCTTTCTTT. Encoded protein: CASKPRDRDTEAFF.

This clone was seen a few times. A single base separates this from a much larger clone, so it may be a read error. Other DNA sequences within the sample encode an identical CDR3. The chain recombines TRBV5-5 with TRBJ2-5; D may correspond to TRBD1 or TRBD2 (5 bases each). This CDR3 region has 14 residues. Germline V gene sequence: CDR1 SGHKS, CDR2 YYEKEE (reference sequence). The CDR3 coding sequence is TGCGCCAGCAGCTTGGGACGGGACCAAGAGACCCAGTACTTC. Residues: CASSLGRDQETQYF.

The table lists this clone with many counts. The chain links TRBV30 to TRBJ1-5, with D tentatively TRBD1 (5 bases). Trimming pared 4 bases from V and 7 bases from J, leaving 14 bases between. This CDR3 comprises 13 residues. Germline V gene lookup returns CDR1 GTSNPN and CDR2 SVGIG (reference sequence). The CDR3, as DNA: TGTGCCTGGACCCCTGGGGGTCACCAGCCCCAGCATTTT. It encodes CAWTPGGHQPQHF.

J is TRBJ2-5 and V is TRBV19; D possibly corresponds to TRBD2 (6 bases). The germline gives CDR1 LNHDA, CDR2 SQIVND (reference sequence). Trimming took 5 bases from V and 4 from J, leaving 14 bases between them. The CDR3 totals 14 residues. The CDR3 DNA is TGTGCCAGTAGTCCGCAATCAGCGGGAGAGACCCAGTACTTC. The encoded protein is CASSPQSAGETQYF.

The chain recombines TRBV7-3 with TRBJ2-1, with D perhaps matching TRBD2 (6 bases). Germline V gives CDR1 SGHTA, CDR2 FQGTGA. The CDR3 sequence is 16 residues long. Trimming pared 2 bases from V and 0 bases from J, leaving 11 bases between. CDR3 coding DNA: TGTGCCAGCAGCTTAGTAGGGAGGTCCTCCTACAATGAGCAGTTCTTC. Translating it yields CASSLVGRSSYNEQFF.

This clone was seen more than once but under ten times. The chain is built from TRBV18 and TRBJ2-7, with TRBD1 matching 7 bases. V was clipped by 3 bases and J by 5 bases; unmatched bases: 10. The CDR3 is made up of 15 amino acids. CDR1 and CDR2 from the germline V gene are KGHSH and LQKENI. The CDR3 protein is CASSPRDSSRDEQYF. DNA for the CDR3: TGTGCCAGCTCACCCCGGGACAGCAGCCGGGACGAGCAGTACTTC.

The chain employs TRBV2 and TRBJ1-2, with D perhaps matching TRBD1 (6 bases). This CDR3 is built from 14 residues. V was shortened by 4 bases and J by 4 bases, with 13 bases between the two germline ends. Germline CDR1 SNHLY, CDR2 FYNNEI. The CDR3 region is CASSGGRGGYGYTF. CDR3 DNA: TGTGCCAGCAGTGGTGGCAGGGGAGGCTATGGCTACACCTTC.

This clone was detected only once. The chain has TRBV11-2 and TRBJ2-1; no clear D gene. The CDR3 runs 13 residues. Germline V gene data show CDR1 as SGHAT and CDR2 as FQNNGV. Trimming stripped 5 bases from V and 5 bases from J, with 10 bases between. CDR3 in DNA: TGTGCCAGCAGCCAGACTGGAAACAATGAGCAGTTCTTC. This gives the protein CASSQTGNNEQFF.

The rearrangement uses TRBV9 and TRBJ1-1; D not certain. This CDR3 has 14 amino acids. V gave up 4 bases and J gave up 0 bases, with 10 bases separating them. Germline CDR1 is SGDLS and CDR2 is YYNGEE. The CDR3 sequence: CASSPTFMNTEAFF. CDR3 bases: TGTGCCAGCAGCCCGACATTTATGAACACTGAAGCTTTCTTT.

In DNA, the CDR3 is TGTGCCAGCAGCTTACGACAGGTATCTGGAAACACCATATATTTT. Translation: CASSLRQVSGNTIYF. The chain joins TRBV13 to TRBJ1-3; D perhaps matches TRBD1 (6 bases). The germline V gene has CDR1 PRHDT and CDR2 FYEKMQ (reference sequence). V shed 2 bases and J shed 1 base, with 9 bases lying between them. The CDR3 sequence is 15 residues long.

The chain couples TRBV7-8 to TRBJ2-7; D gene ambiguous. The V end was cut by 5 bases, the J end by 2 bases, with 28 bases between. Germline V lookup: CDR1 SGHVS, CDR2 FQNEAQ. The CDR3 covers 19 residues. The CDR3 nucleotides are TGTGCCAGCAGCCCGATCCGGGCGCGGAGAACCCGGGTTGCCTACGAGCAGTACTTC. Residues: CASSPIRARRTRVAYEQYF.

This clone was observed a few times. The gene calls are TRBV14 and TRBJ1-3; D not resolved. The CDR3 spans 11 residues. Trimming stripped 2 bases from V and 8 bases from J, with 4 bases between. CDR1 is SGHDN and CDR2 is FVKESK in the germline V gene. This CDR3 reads CASSQMYTIYF. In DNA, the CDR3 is TGTGCCAGCAGCCAAATGTACACCATATATTTT.